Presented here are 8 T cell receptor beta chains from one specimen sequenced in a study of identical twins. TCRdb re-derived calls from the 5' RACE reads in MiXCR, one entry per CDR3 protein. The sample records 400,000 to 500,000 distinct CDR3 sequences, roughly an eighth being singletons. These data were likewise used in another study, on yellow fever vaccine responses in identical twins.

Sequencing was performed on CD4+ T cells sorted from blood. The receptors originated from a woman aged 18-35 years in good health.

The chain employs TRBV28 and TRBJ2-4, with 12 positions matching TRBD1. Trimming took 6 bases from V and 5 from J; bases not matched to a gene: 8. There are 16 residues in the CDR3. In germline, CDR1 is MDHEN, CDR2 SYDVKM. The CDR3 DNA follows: TGTGCCAGCAGAGGGGACAGGGGGCGCGAGGAAAACATTCAGTACTTC. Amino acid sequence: CASRGDRGREENIQYF.

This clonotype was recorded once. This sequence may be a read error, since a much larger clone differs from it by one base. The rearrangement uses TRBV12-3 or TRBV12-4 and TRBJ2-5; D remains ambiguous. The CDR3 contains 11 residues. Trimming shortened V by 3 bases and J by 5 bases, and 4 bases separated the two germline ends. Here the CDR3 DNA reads TGTGCCAGCAGTTTTTTCGAGACCCAGTACTTC. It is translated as CASSFFETQYF.

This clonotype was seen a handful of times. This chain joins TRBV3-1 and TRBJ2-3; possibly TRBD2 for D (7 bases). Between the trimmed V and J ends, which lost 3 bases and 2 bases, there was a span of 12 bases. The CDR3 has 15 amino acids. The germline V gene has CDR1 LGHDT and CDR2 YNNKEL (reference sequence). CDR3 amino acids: CASSQRGPTTDTQYF. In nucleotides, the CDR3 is TGTGCCAGCAGCCAGCGGGGGCCAACCACAGATACGCAGTATTTT.

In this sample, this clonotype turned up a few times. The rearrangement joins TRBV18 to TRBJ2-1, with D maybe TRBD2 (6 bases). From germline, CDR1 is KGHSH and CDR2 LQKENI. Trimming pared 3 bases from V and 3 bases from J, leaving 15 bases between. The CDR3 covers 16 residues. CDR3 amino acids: CASSPEGAGLYNEQFF. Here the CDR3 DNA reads TGTGCCAGCTCACCGGAAGGAGCGGGCCTCTACAATGAGCAGTTCTTC. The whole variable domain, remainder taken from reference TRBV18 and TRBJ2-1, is NAGVMQNPRHLVRRRGQEARLRCSPMKGHSHVYWYRQLPEEGLKFMVYLQKENIIDESGMPKERFSAEFPKEGPSILRIQQVVRGDSAAYFCASSPEGAGLYNEQFFGPGTRLTVL.

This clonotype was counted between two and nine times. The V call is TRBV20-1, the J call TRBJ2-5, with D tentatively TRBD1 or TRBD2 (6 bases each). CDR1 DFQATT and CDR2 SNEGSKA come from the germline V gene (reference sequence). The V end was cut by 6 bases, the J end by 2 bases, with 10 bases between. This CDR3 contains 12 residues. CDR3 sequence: CSAKGGQETQYF. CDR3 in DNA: TGCAGTGCCAAGGGGGGACAAGAGACCCAGTACTTC.

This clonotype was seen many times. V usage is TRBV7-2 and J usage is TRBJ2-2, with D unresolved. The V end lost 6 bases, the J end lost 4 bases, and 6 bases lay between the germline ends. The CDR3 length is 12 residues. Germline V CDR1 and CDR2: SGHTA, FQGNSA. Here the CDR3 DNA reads TGTGCCAGCAGTCCGAGCACCGGGGAGCTGTTTTTT. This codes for CASSPSTGELFF.

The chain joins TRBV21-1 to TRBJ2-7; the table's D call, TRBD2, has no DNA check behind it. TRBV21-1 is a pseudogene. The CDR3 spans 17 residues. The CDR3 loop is CASSSGTSGGGPYEQYF. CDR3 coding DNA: TGTGCCAGCAGCAGCGGGACTAGCGGGGGGGGACCCTACGAGCAGTACTTC.

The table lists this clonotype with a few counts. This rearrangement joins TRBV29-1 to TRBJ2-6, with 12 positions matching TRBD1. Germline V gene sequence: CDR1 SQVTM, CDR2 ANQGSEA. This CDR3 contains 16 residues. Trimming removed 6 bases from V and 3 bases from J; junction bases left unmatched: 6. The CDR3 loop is CSVGDRGPRGANVLTF. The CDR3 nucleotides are TGCAGCGTAGGGGACAGGGGGCCGCGTGGGGCCAACGTCCTGACTTTC. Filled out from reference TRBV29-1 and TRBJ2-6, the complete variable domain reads SAVISQKPSRDICQRGTSLTIQCQVDSQVTMMFWYRQQPGQSLTLIATANQGSEATYESGFVIDKFPISRPNLTFSTLTVSNMSPEDSSIYLCSVGDRGPRGANVLTFGAGSRLTVL.